This entry concerns a single T cell receptor beta chain. Its cognate antigen is unknown. Repertoires were generated with immunoSEQ multiplex PCR, while TCRdb's copy carries only in-frame clones and drops some. Among 75,000 to 90,000 clones listed, approximately 96% were seen once. The CDR3 has 19 amino acids. CDR1 is SGHAT, CDR2 FQNNGV, per germline. Trimming took 5 bases from V and 0 from J; bases not matched to a gene: 11. Thymus tissue for the work was resected from patients undergoing corrective heart surgery. Corrective surgery for congenital heart defects was being performed on the healthy Finnish infants who were the donors. The data stem from a study of human thymus T cells. Study results and caveats: Thymic as well as blood repertoires seemed to favor certain V and J genes unevenly. Related research found strongly overlapping thymic repertoires in unrelated individuals.

The sample comprised thymus tissue. The source of this sequence is a boy less than two years old with a congenital heart defect but otherwise immunologically healthy. V usage is TRBV11-2 and J usage is TRBJ2-7, with 15 bases that match TRBD2. The CDR3 nucleotides are TGTGCCAGCAGCCCGTGGACTAGCGGGAGGGAATCTCTCTCCTACGAGCAGTACTTC. This gives the protein CASSPWTSGRESLSYEQYF. Looking up the rest from reference TRBV11-2 and TRBJ2-7 gives the full variable domain: EAGVAQSPRYKIIEKRQSVAFWCNPISGHATLYWYQQILGQGPKLLIQFQNNGVVDDSQLPKDRFSAERLKGVDSTLKIQPAKLEDSAVYLCASSPWTSGRESLSYEQYFGPGTRLTVT.